This section outlines one TCR beta chain sequence together with its context. Its antigen is as yet unknown. The sample originates from a study of radiotherapy plus CTLA-4 blockade in lung cancer. Study-wide background: Objective responses were observed in 15% to 20% of patients, and disease control was achieved by approximately 30%. Notes on the study in general: Alongside interferon-beta, early blood T cell clone dynamics were reportedly the best predictor of response. TCR clones of tumor origin grew in blood after radiotherapy plus ipilimumab.

This CDR3 is 13 amino acids long. V was shortened by 2 bases and J by 6 bases, with 10 bases between the two germline ends. Germline V gene sequence: CDR1 MNHEY, CDR2 SMNVEV (reference sequence). Sequencing used immunoSEQ multiplex PCR; TCRdb keeps in-frame clones, though not all of them. This sample carries 81,000 or so clones, around 76% of them seen once, and the ten largest clones take approximately 22%. Patients in the study, people with chemo-refractory metastatic non-small-cell lung cancer, received focal radiation plus ipilimumab CTLA-4 blockade. V usage is TRBV27 and J usage is TRBJ1-2; the D gene is possibly TRBD1 (6 bases). Specimen: peripheral blood, collected from a patient treated with radiotherapy plus ipilimumab. The sequence came from a human donor with non-small cell lung cancer whose response to radiotherapy plus ipilimumab could not be evaluated. Some clones in this sample may be carry-over from other donors' samples. CDR3 DNA: TGTGCCAGCAGTTTAGTCAGGGGAGATGGCTACACCTTC. Translation gives CASSLVRGDGYTF.